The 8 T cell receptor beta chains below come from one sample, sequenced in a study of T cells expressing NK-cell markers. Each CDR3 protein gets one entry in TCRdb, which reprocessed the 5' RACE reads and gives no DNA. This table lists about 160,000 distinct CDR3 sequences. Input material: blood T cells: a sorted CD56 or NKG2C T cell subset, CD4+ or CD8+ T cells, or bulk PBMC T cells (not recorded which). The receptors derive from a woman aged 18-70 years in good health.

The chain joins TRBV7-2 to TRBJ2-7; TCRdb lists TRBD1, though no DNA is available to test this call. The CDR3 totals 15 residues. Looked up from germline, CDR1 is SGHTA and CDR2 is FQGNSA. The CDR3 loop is CASSPGGDSRYEQYF.

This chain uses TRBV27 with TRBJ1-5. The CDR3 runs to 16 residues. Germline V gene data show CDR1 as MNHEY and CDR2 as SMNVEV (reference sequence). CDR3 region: CASSSRLHVGNQPQHF.

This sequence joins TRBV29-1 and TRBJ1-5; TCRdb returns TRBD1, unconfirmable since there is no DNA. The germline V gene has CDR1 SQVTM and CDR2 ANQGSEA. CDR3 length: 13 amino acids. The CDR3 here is CSVQGASNQPQHF.

CDR3 protein: CASSLDTGWDSPLHF. The chain joins TRBV5-1 to TRBJ1-6. Germline V gives CDR1 SGHRS, CDR2 YFSETQ. The CDR3 sequence is 15 residues long.

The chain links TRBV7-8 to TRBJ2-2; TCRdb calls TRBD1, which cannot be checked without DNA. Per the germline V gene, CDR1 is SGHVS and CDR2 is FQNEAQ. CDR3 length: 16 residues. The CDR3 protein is CASSFTGVVNTGELFF.

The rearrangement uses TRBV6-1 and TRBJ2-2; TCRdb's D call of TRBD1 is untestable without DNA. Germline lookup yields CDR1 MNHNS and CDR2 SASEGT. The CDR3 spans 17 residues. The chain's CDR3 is CASSKRAQGTNTGELFF.

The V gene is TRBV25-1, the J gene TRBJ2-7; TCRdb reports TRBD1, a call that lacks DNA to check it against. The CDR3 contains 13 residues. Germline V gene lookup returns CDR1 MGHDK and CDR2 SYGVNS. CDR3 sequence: CASSARASYEQYF.

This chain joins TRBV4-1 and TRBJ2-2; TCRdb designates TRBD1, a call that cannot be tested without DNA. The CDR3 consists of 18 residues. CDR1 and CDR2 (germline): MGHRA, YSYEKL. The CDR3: CASSQSTYGQGYTGELFF.